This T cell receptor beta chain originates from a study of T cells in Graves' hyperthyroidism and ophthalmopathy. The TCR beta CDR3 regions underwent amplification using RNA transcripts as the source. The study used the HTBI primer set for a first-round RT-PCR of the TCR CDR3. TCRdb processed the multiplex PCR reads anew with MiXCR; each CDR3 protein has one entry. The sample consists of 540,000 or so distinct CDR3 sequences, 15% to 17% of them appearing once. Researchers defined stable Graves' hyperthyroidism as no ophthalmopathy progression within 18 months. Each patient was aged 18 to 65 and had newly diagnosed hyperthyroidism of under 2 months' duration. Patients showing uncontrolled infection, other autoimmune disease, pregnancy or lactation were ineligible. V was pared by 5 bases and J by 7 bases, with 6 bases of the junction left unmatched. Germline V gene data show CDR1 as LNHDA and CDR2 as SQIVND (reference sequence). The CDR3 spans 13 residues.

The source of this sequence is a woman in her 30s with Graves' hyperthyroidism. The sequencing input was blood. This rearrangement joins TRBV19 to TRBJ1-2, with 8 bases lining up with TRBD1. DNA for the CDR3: TGTGCCAGTAGTCCACAGGGGGAGCGTGGCTACACCTTC. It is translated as CASSPQGERGYTF.